This T cell receptor beta chain is drawn from a study of cytomegalovirus exposure and HLA in healthy donors. PCR primers comprised 60 Vbeta and 13 Jbeta primers. Sequencing was performed with immunoSEQ multiplex PCR; in TCRdb, only in-frame clones are kept and a portion is missing. The repertoire has fewer than 80,000 clones, about two thirds of them found once; the top ten carry about 6.9%. Regarding this clone: What it binds is unknown.

The CDR3 totals 15 residues. V was trimmed by 5 bases and J by 4 bases, leaving 17 bases between them. Germline V lookup: CDR1 SGHAT, CDR2 FQDESV (reference sequence). Study conclusions and caveats: A later analysis showed that HLA-associated TCR beta chains had undergone more clonal expansion than equally common others.

This clonotype was sampled from a woman in her 50s in good health and CMV-seropositive. Material: PBMCs. The chain couples TRBV11-1 to TRBJ1-2; tentative D call: TRBD1 (6 bases). The CDR3 sequence: CASSPRGRGLYGYTF. Here the CDR3 DNA reads TGTGCCAGCAGCCCAAGGGGCAGGGGCCTCTATGGCTACACCTTC.